A selection of T cell receptor beta chains follows, all from one sample in a study of blood T cell repertoires in COVID-19. TCRdb keeps only in-frame clones here, not all; method: immunoSEQ multiplex PCR. The sample shows about 100,000 clones, 85% of them seen only once. What was sequenced was peripheral blood. These receptors all come from a man in his fifties with active or convalescent COVID-19. Both conserved end residues are part of each CDR3.

cdr3_aa j_call v_call
CATSDLGRGYTF TRBJ1-2 TRBV24-1
CASRQGSYEQYF TRBJ2-7 TRBV27
CASSQGQGAKLFF TRBJ1-4 TRBV19
CASSESGTAAYTF TRBJ1-2 TRBV10-1
CASIPSPTSGRYNEQFF TRBJ2-1 TRBV5-4
CASSLEVGGAEDTQYF TRBJ2-3 TRBV7-8
CASSQTGNFRTEAFF TRBJ1-1 TRBV3-1/TRBV3-2
CASSQVLRVRGYTF TRBJ1-2 TRBV28
CASSPGQGARHGELFF TRBJ2-2 TRBV3-1/TRBV3-2
CASSTLAGATFVNTQYF TRBJ2-3 TRBV9
CASSLAMGAPSFSGNEQFF TRBJ2-1 TRBV5-1
CASSPGQPENEKLFF TRBJ1-4 TRBV4-1
CASSYGGLSDNEQFF TRBJ2-1 TRBV4-2
CASSTGLAGLEQYF TRBJ2-7 TRBV19
CASRPRGSMNTEAFF TRBJ1-1 TRBV11-3
CASSEAGGAGELFF TRBJ2-2 TRBV6-1
CAISEWGTGVHEQYF TRBJ2-7 TRBV10-3
CASSGTGGEQYF TRBJ2-7 TRBV3-1/TRBV3-2
CASSKPDRVYSPLHF TRBJ1-6 TRBV21-1
CASSTRAGAAYEQYF TRBJ2-7 TRBV5-6
CSAEREYEQYF TRBJ2-7 TRBV20-1
CASSQTGQGGFNSPLHF TRBJ1-6 TRBV4-1
CSVELHRDNSPLHF TRBJ1-6 TRBV29-1
CAISGNRGREQYF TRBJ2-7 TRBV10-3
CASSYTGLGTEAFF TRBJ1-1 TRBV5-1
CASSLEDTYGYTF TRBJ1-2 TRBV11-3
CASSEWVRSGETQYF TRBJ2-5 TRBV25-1
CSARAGPEQFF TRBJ2-1 TRBV20-1
CASSQAVNTEAFF TRBJ1-1 TRBV3-1/TRBV3-2
CASSLLAGDNEQFF TRBJ2-1 TRBV4-1
CASSGAVINEKLFF TRBJ1-4 TRBV19
CASSSPYQETQYF TRBJ2-5 TRBV12-3/TRBV12-4
CASYSPREGIPNYGYTF TRBJ1-2 TRBV5-1
CASSEAWTSGSWFYEQYF TRBJ2-7 TRBV6-1
CASSESTLPPGQGTYEQYF TRBJ2-7 TRBV10-2
CASSDMGGGEAFF TRBJ1-1 TRBV6-4
CASSEWVASGTQETQYF TRBJ2-5 TRBV25-1
CASNSRRVPGVEQYF TRBJ2-7 TRBV19
CASSLRGGGTEAFF TRBJ1-1 TRBV6-5
CASSRDRGGSPLHF TRBJ1-6 TRBV4-1
CASSYPGTGGLEQYF TRBJ2-7 TRBV11-2
CASSFKGEFYEQFF TRBJ2-1 TRBV27
CASSSNKRETQYF TRBJ2-5 TRBV18
CASSPNDGEEQYF TRBJ2-7 TRBV18
CASSLAGADNEQFF TRBJ2-1 TRBV7-8